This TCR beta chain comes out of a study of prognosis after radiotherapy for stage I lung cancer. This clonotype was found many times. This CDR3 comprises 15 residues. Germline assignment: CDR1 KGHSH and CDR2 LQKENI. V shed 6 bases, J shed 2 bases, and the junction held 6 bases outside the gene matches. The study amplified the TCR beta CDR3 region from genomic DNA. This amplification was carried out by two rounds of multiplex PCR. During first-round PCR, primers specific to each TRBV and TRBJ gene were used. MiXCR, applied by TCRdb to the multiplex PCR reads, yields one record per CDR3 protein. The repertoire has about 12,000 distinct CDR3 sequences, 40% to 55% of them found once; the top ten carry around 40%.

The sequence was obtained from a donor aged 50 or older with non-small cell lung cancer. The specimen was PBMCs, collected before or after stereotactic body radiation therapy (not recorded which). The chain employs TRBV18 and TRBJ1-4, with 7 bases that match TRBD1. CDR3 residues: CASSPTGITNEKLFF. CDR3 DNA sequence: TGTGCCAGCTCGCCGACAGGGATCACTAATGAAAAACTGTTTTTT.